These 23 T cell receptor beta chains originate from one sample sequenced in a study of blood T cell repertoires in COVID-19. Sequencing was performed with immunoSEQ multiplex PCR; in TCRdb, only in-frame clones are kept and a portion is missing. The table includes 100,000 to 150,000 clones, 70% to 75% detected once. The sequencing input was peripheral blood. These receptors were obtained from a man aged 55 to 70 with acute or convalescent COVID-19.

The gene calls are TRBV19 and TRBJ1-2, with 8 bases matching TRBD1. Germline V gives CDR1 LNHDA, CDR2 SQIVND (reference sequence). The CDR3 sequence is 15 residues long. V lost 6 bases and J lost 1; bases outside the gene matches: 7. CDR3 bases: TGTGCCAGTAGGCCGGACAGGGTATTTAACTATGGCTACACCTTC. Translated: CASRPDRVFNYGYTF.

The gene calls are TRBV7-2 and TRBJ2-7, with TRBD2 as a possible D gene (6 bases). CDR1 and CDR2 (germline): SGHTA, FQGNSA. The V and J ends lost 5 bases and 0 bases respectively, with 23 bases between them. The CDR3 is 18 residues long. CDR3 residues: CASSPGRGLASHSYEQYF. The CDR3 DNA sequence: TGTGCCAGCAGCCCTGGGCGGGGTCTAGCGAGTCACTCCTACGAGCAGTACTTC.

V and J are TRBV27 and TRBJ2-3; no definite D call. Looked up from germline, CDR1 is MNHEY and CDR2 is SMNVEV (reference sequence). The germline V and J ends were trimmed by 0 bases and 2 bases, with 6 bases remaining between them. This CDR3 contains 14 residues. Here the CDR3 DNA reads TGTGCCAGCAGTTTATCTGCAGTCACAGATACGCAGTATTTT. This codes for CASSLSAVTDTQYF.

The chain links TRBV20-1 to TRBJ2-7; D perhaps matches TRBD2 (6 bases). The CDR3 totals 14 residues. Germline V gives CDR1 DFQATT, CDR2 SNEGSKA (reference sequence). V was shortened by 3 bases and J by 0 bases, with 12 bases between the two germline ends. DNA of the CDR3: TGCAGTGCTAGTGACTTGCGGGGCTCCTACGAGCAGTACTTC. Translated: CSASDLRGSYEQYF.

The chain has TRBV5-1 and TRBJ1-1, with 10 nucleotides matching TRBD1. The germline V gene has CDR1 SGHRS and CDR2 YFSETQ. This CDR3 spans 15 amino acids. V shed 4 bases and J 5 bases; nucleotides not matched to a gene: 8. The CDR3 region is CASSVIGQGVTEAFF. CDR3 bases: TGCGCCAGCAGCGTGATAGGACAGGGGGTGACTGAAGCTTTCTTT.

The chain couples TRBV30 to TRBJ2-1; TRBD2 might be the D (6 bases). The CDR3 totals 13 residues. The V end was cut by 5 bases, the J end by 4 bases, with 12 bases between. Germline assignment: CDR1 GTSNPN and CDR2 SVGIG (reference sequence). This chain's CDR3 is CAWDFGTYNEQFF. DNA for the CDR3: TGTGCCTGGGATTTCGGGACTTACAATGAGCAGTTCTTC.

This chain uses TRBV28 with TRBJ2-7; 10 bases map to TRBD2. CDR1 and CDR2 (germline): MDHEN, SYDVKM. Trimming took 6 bases from V and 4 from J; bases not matched to a gene: 6. The CDR3 length is 14 residues. The CDR3 loop is CASSSSGSWYEQYF. CDR3 bases: TGTGCCAGCAGCTCTAGCGGGAGCTGGTACGAGCAGTACTTC.

The J gene is TRBJ2-2, the V gene TRBV5-1; D might be TRBD1 (5 bases). The CDR3 sequence is 15 residues long. Between the trimmed V and J ends, which lost 4 bases and 4 bases, there was a span of 14 bases. The germline gives CDR1 SGHRS, CDR2 YFSETQ. CDR3: CASSTLRQLTGELFF. The CDR3 DNA reads TGCGCCAGCAGCACCCTACGACAGCTCACCGGGGAGCTGTTTTTT.

The V gene is TRBV7-3, the J gene TRBJ1-5; D not resolved. In germline, CDR1 is SGHTA, CDR2 FQGTGA. Deletions cut 5 bases from V and 3 bases from J, with 8 bases between. CDR3 length: 13 amino acids. DNA for the CDR3: TGTGCCAGCAGCCCCCAGATCAATCAGCCCCAGCATTTT. This encodes CASSPQINQPQHF. Looking up the rest from reference TRBV7-3 and TRBJ1-5 gives the full variable domain: GAGVSQTPSNKVTEKGKYVELRCDPISGHTALYWYRQSLGQGPEFLIYFQGTGAADDSGLPNDRFFAVRPEGSVSTLKIQRTERGDSAVYLCASSPQINQPQHFGDGTRLSIL.

The V call is TRBV6-5, the J call TRBJ1-2; 9 bases map to TRBD1. With V trimmed by 2 bases and J by 8 bases, 6 bases remained unmatched. The CDR3 loop spans 14 amino acids. Germline-derived CDR1 and CDR2 are MNHEY and SVGAGI. The CDR3: CASSYTGQGTGYTF. CDR3 sequence (DNA): TGTGCCAGCAGTTACACTGGACAGGGGACGGGCTACACCTTC.

This chain connects TRBV12-3 or TRBV12-4 to TRBJ1-1; possible D gene TRBD1, 5 bases. This CDR3 has 12 amino acids. V dropped 3 bases and J dropped 11 bases, with 13 bases sitting between them. CDR3 nucleotide sequence: TGTGCCAGCAGTTTCTCAGGGTCCGCCGCTTTCTTT. It yields the protein CASSFSGSAAFF.

This clone has a single count. The V call is TRBV27, the J call TRBJ1-2; 7 bases match TRBD1. The junction had 7 bases not matched to a gene; V was cut back by 5 bases and J by 7 bases. The CDR3 has 13 residues. The germline V gene has CDR1 MNHEY and CDR2 SMNVEV (reference sequence). CDR3 DNA: TGTGCCAGCAGTCCAACAGGGGTGGGTGGCTACACCTTC. Its protein product is CASSPTGVGGYTF.

This sequence joins TRBV7-9 and TRBJ2-2; a possible D gene is TRBD2 (5 bases). Germline CDR1 is SEHNR and CDR2 is FQNEAQ (reference sequence). The V and J ends lost 5 bases and 6 bases respectively, with 13 bases between them. The CDR3 spans 14 residues. CDR3 DNA: TGTGCCAGCAGCCCCGTTGAGGGCCCCGGGGAGCTGTTTTTT. Protein: CASSPVEGPGELFF.

The chain links TRBV24-1 to TRBJ1-2; D might be TRBD1 (6 bases). CDR3 length: 19 amino acids. From germline, CDR1 is KGHDR and CDR2 SFDVKD. V shed 4 bases and J shed 2 bases, with 25 bases lying between them. In DNA, the CDR3 is TGTGCCACCAGTGACCTGGCCGGCCGTGCGGCGGACAGAAACTATGGCTACACCTTC. Protein: CATSDLAGRAADRNYGYTF.

The chain has TRBV29-1 and TRBJ2-1; 16 nucleotides line up with TRBD2. V gave up 6 bases and J gave up 6 bases; unmatched junction bases: 8. CDR3 length equals 16 residues. Germline CDR1 SQVTM, CDR2 ANQGSEA. CDR3 loop: CSVTGTSGGAPNEQFF. The CDR3 DNA follows: TGCAGCGTGACCGGGACTAGCGGGGGGGCCCCCAATGAGCAGTTCTTC.

This clone was counted once. CDR3 in amino acids: CATMRDRGFHEQYF. CDR3 nucleotides: TGTGCCACCATGAGGGACAGGGGTTTCCACGAGCAGTACTTC. V is TRBV27 and J is TRBJ2-7; 10 bases match TRBD1. After removal of 10 bases from V and 5 bases from J, the junction contained 11 bases not matched to a gene. There are 14 residues in the CDR3. CDR1 is MNHEY, CDR2 SMNVEV, per germline (reference sequence).

This clone was counted only a few times. The chain employs TRBV3-1 (or the pseudogene TRBV3-2) and TRBJ2-7, with D hard to call. The CDR3 extends over 11 amino acids. The V end lost 3 bases, the J end lost 3 bases, and 3 bases lay between the germline ends. The germline gives CDR1 LGHDT, CDR2 YNNKEL (reference sequence). The CDR3 loop reads CASSQSYEQYF. DNA for the CDR3: TGTGCCAGCAGCCAGAGCTACGAGCAGTACTTC.

The count of this clone is one. This chain links TRBV29-1 with TRBJ2-7, with TRBD2 matching 11 bases. With 7 bases clipped from V and 1 base from J, the junction kept 6 bases outside the gene matches. CDR3 size: 14 residues. The germline V gene has CDR1 SQVTM and CDR2 ANQGSEA. CDR3 sequence reads: CSASTSGGSYEQYF. The CDR3 DNA is TGCAGCGCAAGTACTAGCGGGGGATCCTACGAGCAGTACTTC.

V usage is TRBV4-2 and J usage is TRBJ2-1; TRBD2 agrees at 9 bases. The CDR3 is 17 amino acids. Per the germline V gene, CDR1 is LGHNA and CDR2 is YNFKEQ. V lost 3 bases to trimming and J lost 0 bases; unmatched junction nucleotides: 6. The DNA of the CDR3 is TGTGCCAGCAGCCAGAAAGGACTAGCGAGCTCCTACAATGAGCAGTTCTTC. This gives the protein CASSQKGLASSYNEQFF.

The chain is built from TRBV27 and TRBJ1-5; D might be TRBD1 (5 bases). V gave up 5 bases and J gave up 2 bases, with 10 bases separating them. The CDR3 sequence is 14 residues long. Germline V gives CDR1 MNHEY, CDR2 SMNVEV (reference sequence). The CDR3 DNA follows: TGTGCCAGCAGTCTAGACAGAGGCAATCAGCCCCAGCATTTT. It encodes CASSLDRGNQPQHF.

The sample holds a few counts of this clone. The chain is built from TRBV11-2 and TRBJ2-3, with 9 bases identical to TRBD2. Trimming removed 1 base from V and 4 bases from J; junction bases left unmatched: 3. CDR1 is SGHAT and CDR2 is FQNNGV in the germline V gene. The CDR3 has 15 amino acids. CDR3 sequence reads: CASSLVSSGADTQYF. The CDR3 nucleotides are TGTGCCAGCAGCTTAGTATCTAGCGGGGCAGATACGCAGTATTTT.

V and J are TRBV10-2 and TRBJ2-7; the match to TRBD1 covers 7 bases. This CDR3 has 13 residues. Trimming cost V 5 bases and J 1 base; bases outside gene matches: 2. CDR1 and CDR2 (germline): WSHSY, SAAADI. The chain's CDR3 is CASSMGQSYEQYF. CDR3 DNA sequence: TGCGCCAGCAGTATGGGACAGTCCTACGAGCAGTACTTC.

The chain is built from TRBV14 and TRBJ2-1; 16 positions match TRBD2. Germline assignment: CDR1 SGHDN and CDR2 FVKESK. V trimming: 4 bases; J trimming: 6 bases; junction bases outside the gene matches: 9. The CDR3 spans 18 residues. CDR3 region: CASSPPGLAGGRGNEQFF. CDR3 in DNA: TGTGCCAGCAGCCCGCCGGGACTAGCGGGAGGGCGAGGCAATGAGCAGTTCTTC. The full variable domain, completed using reference TRBV14 and TRBJ2-1, is EAGVTQFPSHSVIEKGQTVTLRCDPISGHDNLYWYRRVMGKEIKFLLHFVKESKQDESGMPNNRFLAERTGGTYSTLKVQPAELEDSGVYFCASSPPGLAGGRGNEQFFGPGTRLTVL.